This record looks at one T cell receptor (beta chain) sequence and its context. Per the study methods: Estimation of nucleated cell counts was performed using reference gene primer amplification. Generated by immunoSEQ multiplex PCR, the TCRdb table keeps only in-frame clones and is missing some. From that table come the V and J calls and clone size; the DNA was used to work out D and trimming. The data show around 200,000 clones, 80% to 90% seen once. This record belongs to a study of blood T cell repertoires in COVID-19. In the study overall: Acute and convalescent COVID-19 specimens originated in the United States, Italy and Spain. Nucleic acid was either cDNA or gDNA, and it came from T cells, B-cell-depleted T cells, or PBMCs.

V was clipped by 3 bases and J by 1 base; unmatched bases: 6. Germline V gene lookup returns CDR1 SQVTM and CDR2 ANQGSEA. The CDR3 is made up of 15 amino acids. The sequenced sample consisted of peripheral blood. This TCR derives from a woman between 18 and 29 years old who had recovered from COVID-19. J is TRBJ2-5 and V is TRBV29-1; 9 bases line up with TRBD1. The CDR3 protein is CSVEKRTGVQETQYF. CDR3 bases: TGCAGCGTTGAGAAGAGGACAGGGGTCCAAGAGACCCAGTACTTC. The whole variable domain, remainder taken from reference TRBV29-1 and TRBJ2-5, is SAVISQKPSRDICQRGTSLTIQCQVDSQVTMMFWYRQQPGQSLTLIATANQGSEATYESGFVIDKFPISRPNLTFSTLTVSNMSPEDSSIYLCSVEKRTGVQETQYFGPGTRLLVL.